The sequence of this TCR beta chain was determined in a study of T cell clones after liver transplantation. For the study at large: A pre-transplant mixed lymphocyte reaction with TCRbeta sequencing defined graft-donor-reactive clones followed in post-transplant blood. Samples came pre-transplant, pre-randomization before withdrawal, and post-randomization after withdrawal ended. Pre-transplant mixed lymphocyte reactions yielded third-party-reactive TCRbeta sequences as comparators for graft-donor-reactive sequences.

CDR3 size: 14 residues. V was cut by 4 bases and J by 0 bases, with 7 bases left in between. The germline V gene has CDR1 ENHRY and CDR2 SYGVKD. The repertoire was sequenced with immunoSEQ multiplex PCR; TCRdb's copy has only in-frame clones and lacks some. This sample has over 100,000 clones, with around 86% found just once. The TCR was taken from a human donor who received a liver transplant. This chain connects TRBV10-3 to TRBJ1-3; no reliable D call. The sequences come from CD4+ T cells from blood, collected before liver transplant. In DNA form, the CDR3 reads TGTGCCATCAGTGCTCTGAGCTCTGGAAACACCATATATTTT. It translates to CAISALSSGNTIYF.